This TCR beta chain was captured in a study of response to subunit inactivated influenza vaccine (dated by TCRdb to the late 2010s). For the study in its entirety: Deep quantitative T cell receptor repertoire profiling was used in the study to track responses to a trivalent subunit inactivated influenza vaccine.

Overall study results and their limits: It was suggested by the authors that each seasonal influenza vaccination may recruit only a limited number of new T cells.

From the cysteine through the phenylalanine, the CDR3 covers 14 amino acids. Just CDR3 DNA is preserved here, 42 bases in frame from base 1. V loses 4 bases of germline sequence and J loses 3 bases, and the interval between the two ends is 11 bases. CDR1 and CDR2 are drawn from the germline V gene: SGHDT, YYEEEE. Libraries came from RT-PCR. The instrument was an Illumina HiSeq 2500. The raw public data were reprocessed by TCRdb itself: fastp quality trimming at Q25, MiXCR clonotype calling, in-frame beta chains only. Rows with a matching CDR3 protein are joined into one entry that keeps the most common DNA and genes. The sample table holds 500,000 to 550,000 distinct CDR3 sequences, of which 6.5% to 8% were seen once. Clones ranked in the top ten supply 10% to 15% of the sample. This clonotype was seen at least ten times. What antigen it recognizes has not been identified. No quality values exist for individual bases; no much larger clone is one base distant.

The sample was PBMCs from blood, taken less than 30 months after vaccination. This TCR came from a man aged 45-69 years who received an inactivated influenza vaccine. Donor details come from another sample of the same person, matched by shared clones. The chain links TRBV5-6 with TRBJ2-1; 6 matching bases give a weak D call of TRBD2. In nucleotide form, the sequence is TGTGCCAGCAGCGTAGGGCGGGACTACAATGAGCAGTTCTTC. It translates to CASSVGRDYNEQFF.